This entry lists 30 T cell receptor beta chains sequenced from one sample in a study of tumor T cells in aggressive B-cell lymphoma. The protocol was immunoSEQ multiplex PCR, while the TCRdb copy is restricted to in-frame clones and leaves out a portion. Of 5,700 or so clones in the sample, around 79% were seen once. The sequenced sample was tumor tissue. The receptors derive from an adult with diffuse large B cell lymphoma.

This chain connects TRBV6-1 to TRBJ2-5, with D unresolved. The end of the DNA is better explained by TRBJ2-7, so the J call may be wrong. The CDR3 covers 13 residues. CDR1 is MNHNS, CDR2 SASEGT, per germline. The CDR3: CASSEYSSYEQYF. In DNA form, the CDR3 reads TGTGCCAGCAGTGAATACAGCTCCTACGAGCAGTACTTC.

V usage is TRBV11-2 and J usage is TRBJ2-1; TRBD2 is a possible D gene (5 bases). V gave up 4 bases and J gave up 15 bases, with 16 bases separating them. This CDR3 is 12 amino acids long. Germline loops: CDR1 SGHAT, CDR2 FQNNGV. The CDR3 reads CASSYDGRRRFF. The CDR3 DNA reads TGTGCCAGCAGCTATGATGGCAGGAGGCGGTTCTTC.

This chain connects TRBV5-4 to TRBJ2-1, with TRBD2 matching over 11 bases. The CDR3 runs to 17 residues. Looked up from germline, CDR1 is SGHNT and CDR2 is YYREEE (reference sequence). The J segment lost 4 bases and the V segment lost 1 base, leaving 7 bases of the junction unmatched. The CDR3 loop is CASSLTVRLAGYNEQFF. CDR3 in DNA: TGTGCCAGCAGCTTGACGGTACGACTAGCGGGGTACAATGAGCAGTTCTTC. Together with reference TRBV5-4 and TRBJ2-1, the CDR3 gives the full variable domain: ETGVTQSPTHLIKTRGQQVTLRCSSQSGHNTVSWYQQALGQGPQFIFQYYREEENGRGNFPPRFSGLQFPNYSSELNVNALELDDSALYLCASSLTVRLAGYNEQFFGPGTRLTVL.

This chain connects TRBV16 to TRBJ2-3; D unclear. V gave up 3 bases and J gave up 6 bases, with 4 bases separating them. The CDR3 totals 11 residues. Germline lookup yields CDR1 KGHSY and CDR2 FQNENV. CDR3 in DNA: TGTGCCAGCAGCCACTCGGATACGCAGTATTTT. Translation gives CASSHSDTQYF. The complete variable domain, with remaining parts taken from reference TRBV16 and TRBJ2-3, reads GEEVAQTPKHLVRGEGQKAKLYCAPIKGHSYVFWYQQVLKNEFKFLISFQNENVFDETGMPKERFSAKCLPNSPCSLEIQATKLEDSAVYFCASSHSDTQYFGPGTRLTVL.

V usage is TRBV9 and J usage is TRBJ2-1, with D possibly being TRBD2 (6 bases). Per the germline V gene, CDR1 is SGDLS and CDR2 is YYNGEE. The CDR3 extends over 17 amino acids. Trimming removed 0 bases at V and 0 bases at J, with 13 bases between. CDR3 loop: CASSVAGELGSYNEQFF. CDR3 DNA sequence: TGTGCCAGCAGCGTAGCGGGGGAACTCGGCTCCTACAATGAGCAGTTCTTC. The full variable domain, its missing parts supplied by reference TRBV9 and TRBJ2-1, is DSGVTQTPKHLITATGQRVTLRCSPRSGDLSVYWYQQSLDQGLQFLIQYYNGEERAKGNILERFSAQQFPDLHSELNLSSLELGDSALYFCASSVAGELGSYNEQFFGPGTRLTVL.

The CDR3 coding sequence is TGTGCCAGTAGTCCTCGGGACGGACTAAATCAGCCCCAGCATTTT. Translation: CASSPRDGLNQPQHF. The J gene is TRBJ1-5, the V gene TRBV19, with a weak D call TRBD1 (5 bases). The CDR3 is 15 residues long. The V end was cut by 5 bases, the J end by 4 bases, with 15 bases between. From germline, CDR1 is LNHDA and CDR2 SQIVND (reference sequence). The full variable domain, with the rest looked up from reference TRBV19 and TRBJ1-5, is DGGITQSPKYLFRKEGQNVTLSCEQNLNHDAMYWYRQDPGQGLRLIYYSQIVNDFQKGDIAEGYSVSREKKESFPLTVTSAQKNPTAFYLCASSPRDGLNQPQHFGDGTRLSIL.

This CDR3 is CASSLSGNEQFF. Written as DNA, the CDR3 is TGTGCCAGCAGCCTTAGCGGAAATGAGCAGTTCTTC. The chain combines TRBV6-5 with TRBJ2-1; D perhaps matches TRBD2 (6 bases). CDR1 MNHEY and CDR2 SVGAGI come from the germline V gene. This CDR3 has 12 residues. Trimming removed 6 bases from V and 7 bases from J, with 10 bases in between.

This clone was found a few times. The CDR3 nucleotides are TGTGCCAGCAGCGTAGACCCCTACTCCTACAATGAGCAGTTCTTC. Protein: CASSVDPYSYNEQFF. The gene calls are TRBV9 and TRBJ2-1; unclear D gene. The V gene's germline CDR1 is SGDLS and CDR2 YYNGEE. CDR3 length: 15 amino acids. The V and J ends lost 0 bases and 0 bases respectively, with 7 bases between them. Using reference TRBV9 and TRBJ2-1 for the parts outside the CDR3, the full variable domain is DSGVTQTPKHLITATGQRVTLRCSPRSGDLSVYWYQQSLDQGLQFLIQYYNGEERAKGNILERFSAQQFPDLHSELNLSSLELGDSALYFCASSVDPYSYNEQFFGPGTRLTVL.

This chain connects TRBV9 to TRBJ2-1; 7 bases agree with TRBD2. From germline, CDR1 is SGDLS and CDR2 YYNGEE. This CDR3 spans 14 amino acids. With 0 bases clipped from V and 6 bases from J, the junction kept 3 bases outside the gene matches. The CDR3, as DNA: TGTGCCAGCAGCGTAGCACTAGCGAGCAATGAGCAGTTCTTC. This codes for CASSVALASNEQFF.

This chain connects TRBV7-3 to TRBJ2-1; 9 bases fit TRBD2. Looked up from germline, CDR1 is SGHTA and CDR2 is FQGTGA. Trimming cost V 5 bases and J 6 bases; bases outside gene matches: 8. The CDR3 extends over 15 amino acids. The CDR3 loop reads CASSPIAGVANEQFF. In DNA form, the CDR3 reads TGTGCCAGCAGCCCCATAGCGGGAGTCGCCAATGAGCAGTTCTTC.

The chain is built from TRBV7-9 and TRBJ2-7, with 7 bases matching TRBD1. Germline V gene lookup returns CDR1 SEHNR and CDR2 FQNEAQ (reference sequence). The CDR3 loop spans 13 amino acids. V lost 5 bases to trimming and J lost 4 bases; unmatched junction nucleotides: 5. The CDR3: CASSLPTGYEQYF. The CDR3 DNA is TGTGCCAGCAGCCTACCGACAGGGTACGAGCAGTACTTC.

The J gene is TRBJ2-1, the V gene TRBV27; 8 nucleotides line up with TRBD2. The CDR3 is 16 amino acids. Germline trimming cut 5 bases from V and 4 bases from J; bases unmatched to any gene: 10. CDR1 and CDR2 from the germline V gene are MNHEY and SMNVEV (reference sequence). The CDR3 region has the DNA TGTGCCAGCAGTCTTGCTGAGAGCGGGAGATACAATGAGCAGTTCTTC. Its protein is CASSLAESGRYNEQFF.

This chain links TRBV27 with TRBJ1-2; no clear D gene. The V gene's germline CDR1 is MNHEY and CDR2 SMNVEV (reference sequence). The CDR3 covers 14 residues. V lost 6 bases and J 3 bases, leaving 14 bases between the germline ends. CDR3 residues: CASSGGLGDYGYTF. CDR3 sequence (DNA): TGTGCCAGCAGCGGAGGTTTGGGCGACTATGGCTACACCTTC.

The CDR3 DNA sequence: TGTGCCAGCAATTCGACAGGGGCGATATATTCACCCCTCCACTTT. Protein product: CASNSTGAIYSPLHF. The genes are TRBV5-6 and TRBJ1-6; 8 bases are a match to TRBD1. CDR3 length equals 15 residues. The germline V gene encodes CDR1 SGHDT and CDR2 YYEEEE. V shed 6 bases and J 8 bases; nucleotides not matched to a gene: 10.

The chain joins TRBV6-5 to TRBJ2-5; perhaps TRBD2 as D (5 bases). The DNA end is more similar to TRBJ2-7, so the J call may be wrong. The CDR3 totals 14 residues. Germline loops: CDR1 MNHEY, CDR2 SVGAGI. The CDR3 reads CASSYSGSSYEQYF. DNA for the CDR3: TGTGCCAGCAGTTACTCAGGGAGCTCCTACGAGCAGTACTTC.

The CDR3 region is CASSVGQGNQPQHF. The CDR3 region has the DNA TGTGCCAGCAGCGTCGGACAGGGGAATCAGCCCCAGCATTTT. This rearrangement joins TRBV9 to TRBJ1-5; TRBD1 aligns across 9 bases. Germline V gene data show CDR1 as SGDLS and CDR2 as YYNGEE. Losses at the gene ends were 2 bases for V and 4 bases for J; bases not matched to a gene: 1. The CDR3 loop spans 14 amino acids.

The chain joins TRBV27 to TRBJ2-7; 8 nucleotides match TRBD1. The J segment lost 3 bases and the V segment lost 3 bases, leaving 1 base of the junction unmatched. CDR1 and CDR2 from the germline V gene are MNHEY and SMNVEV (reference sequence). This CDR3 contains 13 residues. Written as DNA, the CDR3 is TGTGCCAGCAGTTTGGGACAGGACTACGAGCAGTACTTC. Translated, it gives CASSLGQDYEQYF.

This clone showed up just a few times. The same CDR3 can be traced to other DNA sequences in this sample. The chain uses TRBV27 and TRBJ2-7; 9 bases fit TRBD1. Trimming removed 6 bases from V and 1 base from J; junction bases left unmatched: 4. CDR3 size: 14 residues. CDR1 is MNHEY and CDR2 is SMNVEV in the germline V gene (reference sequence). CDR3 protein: CASRLQGASYEQYF. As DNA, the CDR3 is TGTGCCAGCAGATTACAGGGGGCGTCCTACGAGCAGTACTTC.

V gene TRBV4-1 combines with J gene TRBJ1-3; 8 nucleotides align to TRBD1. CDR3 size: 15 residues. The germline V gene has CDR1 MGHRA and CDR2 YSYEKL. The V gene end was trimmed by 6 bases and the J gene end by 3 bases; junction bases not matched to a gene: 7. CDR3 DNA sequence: TGCGCCAGCAGTCTCGCCGGGACAGGTGGAAACACCATATATTTT. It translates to CASSLAGTGGNTIYF.

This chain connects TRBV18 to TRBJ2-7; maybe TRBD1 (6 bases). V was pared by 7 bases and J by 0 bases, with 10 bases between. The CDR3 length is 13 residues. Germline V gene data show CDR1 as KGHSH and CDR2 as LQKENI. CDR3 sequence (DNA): TGTGCCAGCTGTACAGGGAGCTCCTACGAGCAGTACTTC. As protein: CASCTGSSYEQYF.

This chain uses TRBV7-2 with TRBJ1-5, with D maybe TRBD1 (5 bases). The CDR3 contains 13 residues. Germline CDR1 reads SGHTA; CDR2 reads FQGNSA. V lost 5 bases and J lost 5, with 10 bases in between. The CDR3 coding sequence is TGTGCCAGCAGCCCCCAGGGTGATCAGCCCCAGCATTTT. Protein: CASSPQGDQPQHF.

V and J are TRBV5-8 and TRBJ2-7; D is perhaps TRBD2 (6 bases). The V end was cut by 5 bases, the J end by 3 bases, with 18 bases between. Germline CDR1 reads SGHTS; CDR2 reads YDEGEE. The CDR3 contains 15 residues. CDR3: CASSLPAGRRYEQYF. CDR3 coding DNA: TGTGCCAGCAGTTTGCCCGCGGGAAGGCGCTACGAGCAGTACTTC.

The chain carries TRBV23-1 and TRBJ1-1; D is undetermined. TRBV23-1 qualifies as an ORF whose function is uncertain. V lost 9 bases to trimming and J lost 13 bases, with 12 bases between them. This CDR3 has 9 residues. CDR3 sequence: CASPFRGFF. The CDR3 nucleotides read TGCGCCAGTCCCTTCCGGGGTTTCTTT.

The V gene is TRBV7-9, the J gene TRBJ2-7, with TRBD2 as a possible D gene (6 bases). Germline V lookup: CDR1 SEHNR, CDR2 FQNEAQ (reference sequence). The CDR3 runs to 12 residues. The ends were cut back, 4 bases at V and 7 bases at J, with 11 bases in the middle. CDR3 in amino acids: CASSYGRDEQYF. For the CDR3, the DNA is TGTGCCAGCAGCTACGGGAGAGATGAGCAGTACTTC.

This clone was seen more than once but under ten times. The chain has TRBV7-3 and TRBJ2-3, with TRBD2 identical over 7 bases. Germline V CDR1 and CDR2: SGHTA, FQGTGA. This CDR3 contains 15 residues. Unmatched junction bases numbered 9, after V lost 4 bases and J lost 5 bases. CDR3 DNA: TGTGCCAGCAGCTCCGGACTAGGGGCGGGAGATACGCAGTATTTT. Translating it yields CASSSGLGAGDTQYF. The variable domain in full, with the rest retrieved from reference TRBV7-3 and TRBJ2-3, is GAGVSQTPSNKVTEKGKYVELRCDPISGHTALYWYRQSLGQGPEFLIYFQGTGAADDSGLPNDRFFAVRPEGSVSTLKIQRTERGDSAVYLCASSSGLGAGDTQYFGPGTRLTVL.

The CDR3 nucleotides read TGTGCCAGCAGTGAAGCAGGACAGGTTTTTTACGAGCAGTACTTC. Residues: CASSEAGQVFYEQYF. This chain joins TRBV6-1 and TRBJ2-7, with 7 bases that match TRBD1. There are 15 residues in the CDR3. J lost 4 bases, V lost 0 bases, and 6 bases had no gene match. Germline V gene data show CDR1 as MNHNS and CDR2 as SASEGT.

Here the CDR3 DNA reads TGTGCCAGCAGCTTAGCTTATGCGGGGGGTTCGTGGAATGAGCAGTTCTTC. Its protein product is CASSLAYAGGSWNEQFF. The chain has TRBV13 and TRBJ2-1, with 8 bases aligning to TRBD2. This CDR3 contains 17 residues. From germline, CDR1 is PRHDT and CDR2 FYEKMQ (reference sequence). J lost 7 bases, V lost 1 base, and 12 bases had no gene match.

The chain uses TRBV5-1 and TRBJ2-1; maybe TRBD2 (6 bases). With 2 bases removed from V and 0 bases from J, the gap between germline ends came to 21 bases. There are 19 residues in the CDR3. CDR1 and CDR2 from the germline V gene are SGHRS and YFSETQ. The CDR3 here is CASSLGRFGLADSYNEQFF. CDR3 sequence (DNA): TGCGCCAGCAGCTTAGGACGGTTCGGGTTAGCGGACTCCTACAATGAGCAGTTCTTC.

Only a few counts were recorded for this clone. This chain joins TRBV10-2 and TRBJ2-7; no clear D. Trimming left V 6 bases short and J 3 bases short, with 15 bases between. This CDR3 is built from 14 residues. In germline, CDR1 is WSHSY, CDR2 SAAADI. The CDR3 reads CASSPGLDVYEQYF. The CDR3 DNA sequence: TGCGCCAGCAGCCCCGGGTTAGATGTCTACGAGCAGTACTTC.

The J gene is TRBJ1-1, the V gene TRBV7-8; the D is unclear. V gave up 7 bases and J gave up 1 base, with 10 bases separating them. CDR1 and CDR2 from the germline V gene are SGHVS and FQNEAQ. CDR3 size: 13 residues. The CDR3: CASKQAGNTEAFF. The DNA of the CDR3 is TGTGCCAGCAAGCAGGCTGGGAACACTGAAGCTTTCTTT.